This TCR beta chain was sequenced for a study of beta chain features in type 1 diabetes (dated by TCRdb to 2016 to 2019). Some background on the complete study: Mean age, gender distribution, total cell number and subset yield were not different between patients and healthy donors. A total of about 110 million sorted cells were examined across all samples, and the number of cells per subset was strongly correlated with RNA yield. In the study, TCRB repertoires of sorted circulating CD4+ T cell subsets from recently diagnosed type 1 diabetes patients were compared with those of matched healthy donors. Whereas all 30 or so donors provided naive and central memory subsets, regulatory and stem cell-like memory subsets were isolated from just 8 patients and about eight healthy donors.

V trim: 9 bases; J trim: 5 bases; unmatched bases: 9. Measured from the cysteine to the phenylalanine, the CDR3 is 14 residues long. The only DNA kept is the CDR3, 42 bases in frame from the first base. CDR1 and CDR2 are drawn from the germline V gene (reference sequence): LNHDA, SQIVND. Study-wide conclusions, independent of this receptor: The naive, central memory and regulatory TCRB repertoires appeared to resemble one another more closely among patients than among healthy donors. At VDJ recombination sites, type 1 diabetes patients had fewer insertions and more deleted nucleotides, which implies abnormalities in thymic rearrangement. A moderate but significant shortening of TCRB CDR3 length was observed in type 1 diabetes patients in all four CD4+ subsets. Because cDNA rather than genomic DNA was sequenced, highly expressing activated cells could have been over-represented, although no difference in activation and CD3 levels was found between groups. PCR may preferentially amplify shorter templates, but because patient and control samples were amplified and corrected together, any resulting skew would affect both groups equally. HLA sub-analyses involved small numbers of individuals, so any influence of HLA type on TCRB rearrangement remained unresolved.

This clone was found a few times. Its target antigen remains unknown. No clone much larger than this one lies a single base away; base qualities are absent. The High Capacity cDNA Reverse Transcription Kit was used to reverse transcribe all of the isolated RNA, meaning that expressed TCRB transcripts were what got sequenced. Deep immunoSEQ sequencing was performed on naive, central memory and regulatory T cell samples, with an average of about 3.57 million total reads per sample. Sorted cells were lysed in RLT buffer, and RNA was extracted using DNase-treated RNeasy Micro or Mini kits according to cell number. Each cell subset was processed separately to prevent cross-contamination, with patient and healthy donor samples processed together. The immunoSEQ multiplex PCR was used to amplify TCRB sequences from cDNA, yielding 87-bp fragments that span the CDR3 region. Sequencing of the amplicons was performed on the Illumina HiSeq platform. Regarding the original processing steps: PCR bias was computationally corrected using synthetic template baselines, reads within Hamming distance 2 were collapsed, and singletons that could not be merged were discarded. By aligning reads against IMGT, V, D and J genes, CDR3 length, and insertions or deletions at six rearrangement sites were assigned. Within each subset, clonotype counts were normalized to the number of sorted cells before true diversity and Gini coefficients were calculated with the tcR R package. The overlap coefficient, calculated on TCRB nucleotide sequences, was used to quantify repertoire sharing. Entries here come from immuneACCESS through TCRdb and include only in-frame sequences with V and J called. Some clones fail to appear in such tables; in the studies checked, an unresolved V gene covers under half of the shortfall, and the cause of the remainder is unknown. D and trimming come from the DNA, and the V and J calls and clone size come from that table. This sample comprises over 150,000 clones, approximately 8% of them detected only once. Approximately 0.54% of the sample rests with the top ten.

A single peripheral blood draw of approximately 0.11 L on average was collected from each donor into heparinised tubes. Naive, central memory, regulatory and stem cell-like memory CD4+ T cells were sorted on a BD FACSAria II using a panel including CD45RO, CCR7, CD25, CD127, CD95 and CD27. All sorted populations exceeded 95% purity. PBMCs were separated immediately by Lymphoprep density gradient centrifugation and were stained directly, without being cultured. So that batch effects would be minimized, each experiment stained and sorted samples in pairs, pairing one healthy donor with one patient. The clonotype was recovered from a man aged 18 to 29 with type 1 diabetes. The chain uses TRBV19 and TRBJ1-5; 8 central nucleotides agree with TRBD1. The sample taken for sequencing was central memory CD4+ T cells from blood. The CDR3 sequence is CASDDRGEYQPQHF. The sequenced DNA: TGTGCCAGCGATGACAGGGGCGAATATCAGCCCCAGCATTTT.